The 15 T cell receptor beta chains presented below share a single source sample, sequenced in a study of blood T cell repertoires in COVID-19. Using immunoSEQ multiplex PCR, the repertoire was profiled, and TCRdb retains in-frame clones only, with some absent. The data show 150,000 or so clones, with around 88% seen just once and around 4.6% held by the top ten. Sequenced input: peripheral blood. The source of these receptors is a human donor in a cohort sampled during active COVID-19.

The chain combines TRBV30 with TRBJ2-5; the D is unclear. Germline V gene data show CDR1 as GTSNPN and CDR2 as SVGIG (reference sequence). CDR3 length equals 11 residues. Trimming left V 4 bases short and J 2 bases short, with 5 bases between. The CDR3 here is CAWTGQETQYF. The DNA of the CDR3 is TGTGCCTGGACAGGTCAAGAGACCCAGTACTTC. Full variable domain (remainder filled in from reference TRBV30 and TRBJ2-5): SQTIHQWPATLVQPVGSPLSLECTVEGTSNPNLYWYRQAAGRGLQLLFYSVGIGQISSEVPQNLSASRPQDRQFILSSKKLLLSDSGFYLCAWTGQETQYFGPGTRLLVL.

The CDR3 reads CATSRGQSTEAFF. Here the CDR3 DNA reads TGTGCCACCAGCCGTGGACAGAGCACTGAAGCTTTCTTT. This chain links TRBV24-1 with TRBJ1-1; weak D call: TRBD1 (6 bases). Trimming left V 7 bases short and J 4 bases short, with 12 bases between. Germline lookup yields CDR1 KGHDR and CDR2 SFDVKD. This CDR3 contains 13 residues.

The J gene is TRBJ2-7, the V gene TRBV10-3; 7 bases are a match to TRBD1. V trimming: 3 bases; J trimming: 5 bases; junction bases outside the gene matches: 7. This CDR3 contains 14 residues. The germline CDR1 and CDR2 sequences are ENHRY and SYGVKD. CDR3 DNA sequence: TGTGCCATCAGTGATAGGGGGCCTTTGGACGAGCAGTACTTC. It translates to CAISDRGPLDEQYF.

This clone was seen a handful of times. The gene calls are TRBV5-1 and TRBJ1-4, with D maybe TRBD1 (6 bases). Germline V gives CDR1 SGHRS, CDR2 YFSETQ. Trimming stripped 3 bases from V and 0 bases from J, with 9 bases between. The CDR3 consists of 15 residues. The CDR3 region has the DNA TGCGCCAGCAGCTACGGACAGACAACTAATGAAAAACTGTTTTTT. Residues: CASSYGQTTNEKLFF.

The chain joins TRBV2 to TRBJ2-5, with 12 nucleotides matching TRBD2. This CDR3 has 17 amino acids. The trim removed 8 bases at V and 5 bases at J, leaving 15 bases unmatched. Per the germline V gene, CDR1 is SNHLY and CDR2 is FYNNEI. The CDR3 is CASLGKTSGSLRETQYF. CDR3 nucleotide sequence: TGTGCCAGCCTGGGTAAGACTAGCGGGAGCCTCCGGGAGACCCAGTACTTC.

The rearrangement links TRBV30 to TRBJ1-3; D is uncertain. Germline CDR1 reads GTSNPN; CDR2 reads SVGIG (reference sequence). V was clipped by 0 bases and J by 0 bases, with 9 bases between them. The CDR3 runs 15 residues. The DNA for the CDR3 is TGTGCCTGGAGTGTAAAACTACCCTCTGGAAACACCATATATTTT. Translating gives CAWSVKLPSGNTIYF.

This clone was counted once. The chain has TRBV5-4 and TRBJ1-1; unclear D gene. CDR3 length: 13 residues. Trimming removed 2 bases from V and 0 bases from J, with 5 bases in between. In germline, CDR1 is SGHNT, CDR2 YYREEE (reference sequence). The CDR3 nucleotides are TGTGCCAGCAGCTTCCCAATGAACACTGAAGCTTTCTTT. This codes for CASSFPMNTEAFF.

The V and J genes are TRBV24-1 and TRBJ1-1; D ambiguous. CDR1 KGHDR and CDR2 SFDVKD come from the germline V gene. This CDR3 is built from 15 residues. Trimming left V 9 bases short and J 5 bases short, with 21 bases between. The CDR3 protein is CATPIETRPGTEAFF. The CDR3, as DNA: TGTGCCACCCCGATCGAGACTAGACCCGGGACTGAAGCTTTCTTT.

J is TRBJ1-5 and V is TRBV28; D is unclear. V was shortened by 2 bases and J by 3 bases, with 14 bases between the two germline ends. This CDR3 region has 16 residues. CDR1 is MDHEN and CDR2 is SYDVKM in the germline V gene. The CDR3 DNA follows: TGTGCCAGCAGTTTACGTTCCCGCGGTGACAATCAGCCCCAGCATTTT. Its translation: CASSLRSRGDNQPQHF.

This clone was recorded once. The chain carries TRBV3-1 (or the pseudogene TRBV3-2) and TRBJ2-1; 8 bases line up with TRBD2. Per germline, CDR1 LGHDT and CDR2 YNNKEL (reference sequence). The length of the CDR3 is 15 residues. J was trimmed by 9 bases and V by 8 bases; bases with no gene match: 15. The CDR3 is CASGGSGSVAVEQFF. As DNA, the CDR3 is TGTGCCAGCGGCGGCAGCGGGAGCGTTGCGGTTGAGCAGTTCTTC.

The sample holds a few counts of this clone. The chain has TRBV2 and TRBJ1-2; 9 nucleotides align to TRBD1. The CDR3 totals 14 residues. CDR1 and CDR2 (germline): SNHLY, FYNNEI. V was pared by 6 bases and J by 6 bases, with 8 bases of the junction left unmatched. CDR3 DNA: TGTGCCAGCAGAGTTCGGACAGGGGAACATGGCTACACCTTC. Protein product: CASRVRTGEHGYTF.

This clone was counted a single time. The rearrangement links TRBV6-5 to TRBJ1-2; D uncertain. This CDR3 region has 14 residues. The germline V gene has CDR1 MNHEY and CDR2 SVGAGI. Between the trimmed V and J ends, which lost 2 bases and 5 bases, there was a span of 12 bases. CDR3 region: CASSYDAAGYGYTF. The CDR3 nucleotides are TGTGCCAGCAGTTACGACGCGGCTGGATATGGCTACACCTTC.

The chain recombines TRBV5-6 with TRBJ2-7, with 7 bases identical to TRBD1. Germline loops: CDR1 SGHDT, CDR2 YYEEEE. V lost 4 bases and J lost 0; bases outside the gene matches: 10. This CDR3 contains 16 residues. CDR3 region: CASSGTTGVYSYEQYF. CDR3 nucleotides: TGTGCCAGCAGCGGTACTACAGGGGTTTACTCCTACGAGCAGTACTTC.

The genes are TRBV27 and TRBJ2-7, with D possibly TRBD2 on 5 matching bases. V was shortened by 6 bases and J by 0 bases, with 18 bases between the two germline ends. The CDR3 runs 16 residues. Germline V gives CDR1 MNHEY, CDR2 SMNVEV (reference sequence). In nucleotides, the CDR3 is TGTGCCAGCAGAGGCGATAGAGGGCGGCTCTCCTACGAGCAGTACTTC. Translating gives CASRGDRGRLSYEQYF.

In its sample, this clone was seen a few times. The chain joins TRBV7-9 to TRBJ2-7; 13 nucleotides match TRBD2. CDR1 is SEHNR and CDR2 is FQNEAQ in the germline V gene (reference sequence). This CDR3 has 17 amino acids. The V and J ends lost 3 bases and 7 bases, in that order; junction bases with no gene match: 12. The CDR3 loop reads CASSLGRLAGGLGEQYF. The CDR3 DNA is TGTGCCAGCAGCTTGGGCCGACTAGCGGGAGGACTAGGGGAGCAGTACTTC.